Included here is one TCR beta chain sequence, with context. This entry comes from a study of blood T cell repertoires in COVID-19. About the study: Sites across the United States, Italy and Spain contributed samples from acute and convalescent COVID-19. T cells, B-cell-depleted T cells, or PBMCs provided the cDNA or gDNA that served as material.

This CDR3 contains 14 residues. CDR1 MGHDK and CDR2 SYGVNS come from the germline V gene. V was clipped by 1 base and J by 5 bases, with 11 bases between them. Authors' methods: Reference gene primer amplification gave nucleated cell count estimates. Profiled with immunoSEQ multiplex PCR; TCRdb holds only in-frame clones, not every one. The V and J calls and clone size were taken over from that table, and D and trimming were inferred from the DNA. This table holds some 50,000 clones, approximately 90% found once. The TCR was taken from a man between 35 and 55 years old with acute or convalescent COVID-19. Sequenced material: peripheral blood. The rearrangement joins TRBV25-1 to TRBJ1-1, with TRBD1 as a possible D gene (5 bases). The CDR3 loop is CASSESGGWTEAFF. The DNA of the CDR3 is TGTGCCAGCAGTGAATCGGGGGGTTGGACTGAAGCTTTCTTT.